This T cell receptor beta chain was recorded in a study of early T cells in non-severe SARS-CoV-2 infection. This clonotype has only a few counts. TCRdb re-called the 5' RACE reads through MiXCR, storing one row per CDR3 protein. The sample comprises 55,000 to 70,000 distinct CDR3 sequences, around 4.6% of which are singletons, and 4.9% rests with the top ten. CDR1 LGHDT and CDR2 YNNKEL come from the germline V gene (reference sequence). Trimming removed 1 base at V and 2 bases at J, with 9 bases between. The CDR3 loop spans 14 amino acids. Sequencing used whole blood. This TCR was sampled from an adult who was a healthcare worker with PCR-confirmed SARS-CoV-2 infection or an uninfected control (not recorded which). The V and J genes are TRBV3-1 and TRBJ2-7, with a possible D match to TRBD2 (6 bases). The CDR3 is CASSQVLAPYEQYF. For the CDR3, the DNA is TGTGCCAGCAGCCAAGTACTAGCACCCTACGAGCAGTACTTC.